This TCR beta chain was obtained from a study of intratumoral heterogeneity in liver cancer. Across the study: Patients were mostly male, median age about 63 years.

Unmatched junction bases numbered 14, after V lost 5 bases and J lost 13 bases. CDR1 is LNHDA and CDR2 is SQIVND in the germline V gene (reference sequence). CDR3 length: 14 amino acids. This clone appeared a few times. Measured with immunoSEQ multiplex PCR; TCRdb has only the in-frame clones, and not every one. The table shows tens of thousands of clones, with roughly 73% occurring only once. The sequence was obtained from a woman in her 70s with hepatocellular carcinoma. This sample comprised tumor-adjacent normal tissue, obtained before any cancer treatment. The chain joins TRBV19 to TRBJ2-4, with 7 bases lining up with TRBD1. The CDR3 region is CASSLSGIDRVQYF. CDR3 bases: TGTGCCAGTAGTCTATCGGGGATCGACAGGGTCCAGTACTTC.